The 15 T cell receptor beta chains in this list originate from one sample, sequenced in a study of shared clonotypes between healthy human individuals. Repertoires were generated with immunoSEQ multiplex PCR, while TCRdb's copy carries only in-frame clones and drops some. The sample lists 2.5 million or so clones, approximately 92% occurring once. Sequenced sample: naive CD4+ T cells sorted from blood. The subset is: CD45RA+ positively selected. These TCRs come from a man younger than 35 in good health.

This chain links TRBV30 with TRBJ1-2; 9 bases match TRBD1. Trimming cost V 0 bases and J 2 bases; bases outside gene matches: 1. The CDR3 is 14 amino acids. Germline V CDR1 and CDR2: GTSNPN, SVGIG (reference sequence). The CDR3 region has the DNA TGTGCCTGGAGTGTAGGACAGGGGAACTATGGCTACACCTTC. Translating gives CAWSVGQGNYGYTF.

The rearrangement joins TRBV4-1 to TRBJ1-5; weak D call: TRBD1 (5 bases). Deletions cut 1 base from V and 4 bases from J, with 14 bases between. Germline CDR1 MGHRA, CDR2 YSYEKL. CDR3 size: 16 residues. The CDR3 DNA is TGCGCCAGCAGCCAAGGATCCAGGGTAGGTAATCAGCCCCAGCATTTT. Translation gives CASSQGSRVGNQPQHF.

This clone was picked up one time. The CDR3 bases are TGTGCCAGCAGCTTAGGGTGGGTGGAGGCCTACGAGCAGTACTTC. Translated, it gives CASSLGWVEAYEQYF. The rearrangement uses TRBV11-2 and TRBJ2-7, with D possibly TRBD2 on 5 matching bases. Germline V gives CDR1 SGHAT, CDR2 FQNNGV. Trimming shortened V by 1 base and J by 2 bases, and 12 bases separated the two germline ends. This CDR3 is 15 amino acids long.

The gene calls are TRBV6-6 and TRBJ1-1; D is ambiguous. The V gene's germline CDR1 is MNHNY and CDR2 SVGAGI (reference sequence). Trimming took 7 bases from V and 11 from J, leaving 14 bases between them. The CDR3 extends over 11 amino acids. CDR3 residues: CASTVSRVAFF. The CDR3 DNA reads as TGTGCCAGCACCGTATCCCGGGTGGCTTTCTTT.

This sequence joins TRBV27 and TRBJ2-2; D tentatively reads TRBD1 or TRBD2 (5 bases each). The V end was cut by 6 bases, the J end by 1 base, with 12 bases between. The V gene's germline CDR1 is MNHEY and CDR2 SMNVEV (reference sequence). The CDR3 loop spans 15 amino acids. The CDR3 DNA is TGTGCCAGCAGACCCGGGGCTAGGAACACCGGGGAGCTGTTTTTT. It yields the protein CASRPGARNTGELFF.

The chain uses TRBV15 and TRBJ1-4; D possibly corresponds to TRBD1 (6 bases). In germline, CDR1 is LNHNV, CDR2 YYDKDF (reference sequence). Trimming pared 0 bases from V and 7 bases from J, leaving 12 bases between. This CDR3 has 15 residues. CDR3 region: CATSRDVQGGEKLFF. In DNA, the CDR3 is TGTGCCACCAGCAGAGATGTACAGGGTGGTGAAAAACTGTTTTTT. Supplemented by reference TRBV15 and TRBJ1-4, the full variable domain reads DAMVIQNPRYQVTQFGKPVTLSCSQTLNHNVMYWYQQKSSQAPKLLFHYYDKDFNNEADTPDNFQSRRPNTSFCFLDIRSPGLGDTAMYLCATSRDVQGGEKLFFGSGTQLSVL.

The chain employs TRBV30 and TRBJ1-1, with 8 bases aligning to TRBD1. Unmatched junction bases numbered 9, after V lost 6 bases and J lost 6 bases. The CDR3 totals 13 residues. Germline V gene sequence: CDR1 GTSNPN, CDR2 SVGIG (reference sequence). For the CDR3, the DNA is TGTGCCTGCCTCGGGCAGGGGGCCTCTGAAGCTTTCTTT. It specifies CACLGQGASEAFF.

The CDR3 protein is CAISESRGAGETQYF. The DNA for the CDR3 is TGTGCCATCAGTGAGTCGAGGGGGGCAGGGGAGACCCAGTACTTC. This sequence joins TRBV10-3 and TRBJ2-5; perhaps D is TRBD1 or TRBD2 (6 bases each). The CDR3 is 15 amino acids. Trimming stripped 0 bases from V and 5 bases from J, with 13 bases between. The germline CDR1 and CDR2 sequences are ENHRY and SYGVKD.

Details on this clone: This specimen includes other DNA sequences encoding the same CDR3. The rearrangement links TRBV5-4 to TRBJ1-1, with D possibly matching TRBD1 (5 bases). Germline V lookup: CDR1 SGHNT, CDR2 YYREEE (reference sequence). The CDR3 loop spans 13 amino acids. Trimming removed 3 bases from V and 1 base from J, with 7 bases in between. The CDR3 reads CASSSTGNTEAFF. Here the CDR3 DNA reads TGTGCCAGCAGCTCCACAGGGAACACTGAAGCTTTCTTT.

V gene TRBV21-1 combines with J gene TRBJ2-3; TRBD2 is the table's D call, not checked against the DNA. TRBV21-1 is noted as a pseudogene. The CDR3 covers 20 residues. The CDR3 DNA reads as TGTGCCAGCAGCTCGGGGGTCCTAGCGGGAGCGTTTTCTGGGGCAGATACGCAGTATTTT. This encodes CASSSGVLAGAFSGADTQYF.

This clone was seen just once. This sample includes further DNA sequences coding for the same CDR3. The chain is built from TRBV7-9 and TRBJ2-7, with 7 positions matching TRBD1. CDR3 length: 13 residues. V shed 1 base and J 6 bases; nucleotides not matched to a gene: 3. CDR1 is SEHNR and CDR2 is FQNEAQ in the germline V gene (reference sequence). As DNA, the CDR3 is TGTGCCAGCAGCTTAGAAGGGGGCTCCGAGCAGTACTTC. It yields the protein CASSLEGGSEQYF.

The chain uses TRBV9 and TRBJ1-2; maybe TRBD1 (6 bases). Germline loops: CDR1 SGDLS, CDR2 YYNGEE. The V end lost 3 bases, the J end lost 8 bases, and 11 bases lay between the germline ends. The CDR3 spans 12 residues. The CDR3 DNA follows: TGTGCCAGCAGCGGACAGGTGGGAGGCTACACCTTC. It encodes CASSGQVGGYTF.

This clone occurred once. CDR3 sequence: CASSYSSSGETQYF. DNA for the CDR3: TGTGCCAGCAGTTACTCGTCTAGCGGGGAGACCCAGTACTTC. This chain connects TRBV6-5 to TRBJ2-5, with 8 nucleotides matching TRBD2. V dropped 0 bases and J dropped 5; count of bases not matched to a gene: 2. Germline CDR1 is MNHEY and CDR2 is SVGAGI. This CDR3 is built from 14 residues.

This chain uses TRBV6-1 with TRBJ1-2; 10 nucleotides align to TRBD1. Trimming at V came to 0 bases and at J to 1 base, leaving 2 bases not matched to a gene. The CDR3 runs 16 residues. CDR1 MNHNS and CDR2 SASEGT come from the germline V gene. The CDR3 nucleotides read TGTGCCAGCAGTGAAGCGGGACAGGGGCGTAACTATGGCTACACCTTC. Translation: CASSEAGQGRNYGYTF.

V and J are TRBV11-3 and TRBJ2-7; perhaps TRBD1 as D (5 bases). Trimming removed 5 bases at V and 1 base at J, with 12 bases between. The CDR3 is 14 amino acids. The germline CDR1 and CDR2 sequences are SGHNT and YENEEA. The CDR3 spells CASSPSTDSYEQYF. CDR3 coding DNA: TGTGCCAGCAGCCCATCGACAGATTCCTACGAGCAGTACTTC.